This T cell receptor (beta chain) comes out of a study of vaccination effects on CD4 cells after COVID-19. Study-level results: The authors studied few convalescent patients and collected no early post-infection timepoints. Late after vaccination, infection- and vaccine-induced clones showed marked clonal contraction.

Under the ViraFEST assay, PBMC were stimulated with viral peptide pools so that antigen-specific CD4+ T cells expanded. Sequencing was performed afterwards. The authors isolated CD4+ T cells after around 10 days of culture. Each participant was given two doses of one vaccine (BNT162b2 or mRNA-1273). No vaccinee had earlier SARS-CoV-2 infection, and nucleocapsid antibodies were negative. Wells containing approximately 2 million PBMC each were cultured with approximately 10 IU/ml IL-2 and 8.5 to 10 ug/ml peptides. Method: immunoSEQ multiplex PCR; TCRdb's copy keeps in-frame clones and lacks some. The data contain roughly 63,000 clones, 78% of them singletons. Trimming took off 0 bases at V and 1 base at J, with 9 bases between the two ends. The CDR3 has 15 residues. Germline V gene sequence: CDR1 KGHSH, CDR2 LQKENI. On this clone: Its specificity is unknown.

This sequence originates from a human donor who received a COVID-19 vaccine. The chain recombines TRBV18 with TRBJ1-1; no firm D call. Here the sequenced sample was CD4+ T cells from PBMCs cultured with HCoV-OC43 spike peptides, taken after COVID-19 vaccination. Subset here: HCoV-OC43 spike overlapping peptide pool stimulation. Here the CDR3 reads CASSPPGPGNTEAFF. The CDR3 DNA follows: TGTGCCAGCTCACCACCCGGGCCGGGGAACACTGAAGCTTTCTTT.